This TCR beta chain was documented in a study of cytomegalovirus exposure and HLA in healthy donors. Primers included in the PCR were 60 Vbeta and 13 Jbeta primers. Profiled with immunoSEQ multiplex PCR; TCRdb holds only in-frame clones, not every one. The data contain some 190,000 clones, about four fifths of them singletons. The germline V gene encodes CDR1 SGHNT and CDR2 YYREEE (reference sequence). This CDR3 is 15 amino acids long. Trimming at V came to 2 bases and at J to 1 base, leaving 2 bases not matched to a gene. This clone has a single count. The chain is built from TRBV5-4 and TRBJ1-1, with 10 bases lining up with TRBD1. Sequences were obtained from PBMCs. This clonotype was sampled from a male donor in good health and CMV-seronegative. This chain's CDR3 is CASSFRTGGNTEAFF. The CDR3 DNA reads TGTGCCAGCAGCTTTCGGACAGGGGGGAACACTGAAGCTTTCTTT.